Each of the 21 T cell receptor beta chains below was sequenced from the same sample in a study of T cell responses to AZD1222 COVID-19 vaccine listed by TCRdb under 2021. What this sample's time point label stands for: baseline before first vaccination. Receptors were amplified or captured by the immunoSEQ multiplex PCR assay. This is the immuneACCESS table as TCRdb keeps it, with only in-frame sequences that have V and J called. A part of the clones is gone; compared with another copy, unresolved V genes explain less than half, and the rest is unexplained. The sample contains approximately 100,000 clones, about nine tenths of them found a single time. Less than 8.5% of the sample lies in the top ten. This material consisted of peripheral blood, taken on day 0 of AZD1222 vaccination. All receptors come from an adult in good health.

The CDR3, as DNA: TGCGCCAGCAGTCCGATACTAGCGATCCGCTCCTACAATGAGCAGTTCTTC. This translates into CASSPILAIRSYNEQFF. The rearrangement joins TRBV5-1 to TRBJ2-1, with TRBD2 matching 7 bases. V dropped 5 bases and J dropped 0; count of bases not matched to a gene: 11. Germline CDR1 is SGHRS and CDR2 is YFSETQ. The CDR3 has 17 residues.

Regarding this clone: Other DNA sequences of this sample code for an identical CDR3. The CDR3 loop is CASSLRLSSGNTIYF. As DNA, the CDR3 is TGTGCCAGCAGCTTGCGACTCAGCTCTGGAAACACCATATATTTT. The rearrangement uses TRBV5-5 and TRBJ1-3; D is unclear. Per the germline V gene, CDR1 is SGHKS and CDR2 is YYEKEE (reference sequence). Trimming removed 1 base from V and 0 bases from J, with 8 bases in between. The CDR3 sequence is 15 residues long.

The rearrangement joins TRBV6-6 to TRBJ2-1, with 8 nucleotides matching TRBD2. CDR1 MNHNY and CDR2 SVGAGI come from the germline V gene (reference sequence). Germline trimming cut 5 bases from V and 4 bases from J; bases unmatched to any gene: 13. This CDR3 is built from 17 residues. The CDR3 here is CASSRRSLSGVYNEQFF. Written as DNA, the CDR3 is TGTGCCAGCAGTCGCCGATCTCTTAGCGGGGTTTACAATGAGCAGTTCTTC.

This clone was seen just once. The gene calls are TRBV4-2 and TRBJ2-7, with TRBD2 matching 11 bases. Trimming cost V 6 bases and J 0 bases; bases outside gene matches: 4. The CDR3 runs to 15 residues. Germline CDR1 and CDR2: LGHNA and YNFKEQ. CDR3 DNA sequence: TGTGCCAGCAGTGAGACTAGCGGGGCCTCCTACGAGCAGTACTTC. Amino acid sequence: CASSETSGASYEQYF.

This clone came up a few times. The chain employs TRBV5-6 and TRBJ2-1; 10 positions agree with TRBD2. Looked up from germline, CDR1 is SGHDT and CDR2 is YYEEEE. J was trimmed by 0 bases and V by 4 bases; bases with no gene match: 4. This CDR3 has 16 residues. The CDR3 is CASSPGLANSYNEQFF. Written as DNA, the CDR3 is TGTGCCAGCAGCCCGGGACTAGCGAACTCCTACAATGAGCAGTTCTTC. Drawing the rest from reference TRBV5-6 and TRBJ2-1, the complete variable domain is DAGVTQSPTHLIKTRGQQVTLRCSPKSGHDTVSWYQQALGQGPQFIFQYYEEEERQRGNFPDRFSGHQFPNYSSELNVNALLLGDSALYLCASSPGLANSYNEQFFGPGTRLTVL.

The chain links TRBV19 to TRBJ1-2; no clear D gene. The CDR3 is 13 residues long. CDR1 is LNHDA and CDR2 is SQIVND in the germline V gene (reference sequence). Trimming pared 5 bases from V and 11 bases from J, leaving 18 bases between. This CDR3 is CASSVRANVAYTF. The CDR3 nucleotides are TGTGCCAGTAGTGTCCGGGCGAATGTCGCTTACACCTTC.

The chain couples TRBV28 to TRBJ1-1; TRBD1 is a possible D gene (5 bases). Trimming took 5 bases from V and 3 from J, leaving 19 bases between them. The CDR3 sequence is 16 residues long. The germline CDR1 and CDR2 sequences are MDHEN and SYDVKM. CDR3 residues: CASSTSQGGWDTEAFF. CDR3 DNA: TGTGCCAGCAGTACATCGCAGGGAGGTTGGGACACTGAAGCTTTCTTT.

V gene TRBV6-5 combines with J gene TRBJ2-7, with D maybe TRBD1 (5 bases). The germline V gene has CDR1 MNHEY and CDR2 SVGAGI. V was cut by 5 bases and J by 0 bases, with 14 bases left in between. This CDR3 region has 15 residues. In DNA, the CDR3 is TGTGCCAGCAGTCTCACCTGGGGCGACTCCTACGAGCAGTACTTC. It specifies CASSLTWGDSYEQYF.

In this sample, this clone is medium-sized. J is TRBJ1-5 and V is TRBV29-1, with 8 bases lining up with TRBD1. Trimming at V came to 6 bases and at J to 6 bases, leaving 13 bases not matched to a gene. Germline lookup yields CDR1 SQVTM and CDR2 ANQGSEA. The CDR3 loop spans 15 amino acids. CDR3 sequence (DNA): TGCAGCGTAAAGACAACAGGGGGTTTAGGTCAGCCCCAGCATTTT. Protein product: CSVKTTGGLGQPQHF.

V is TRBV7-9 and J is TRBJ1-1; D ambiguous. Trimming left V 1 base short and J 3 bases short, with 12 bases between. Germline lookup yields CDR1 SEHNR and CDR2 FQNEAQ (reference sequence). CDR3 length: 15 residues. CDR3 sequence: CASSLDGPKDTEAFF. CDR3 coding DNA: TGTGCCAGCAGCTTAGATGGCCCAAAGGACACTGAAGCTTTCTTT.

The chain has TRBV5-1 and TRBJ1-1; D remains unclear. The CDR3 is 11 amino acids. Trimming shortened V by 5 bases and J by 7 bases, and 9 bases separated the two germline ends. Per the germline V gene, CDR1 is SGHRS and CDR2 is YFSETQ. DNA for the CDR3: TGCGCCAGCAGGTACGAGAGTGAAGCTTTCTTT. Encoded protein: CASRYESEAFF.

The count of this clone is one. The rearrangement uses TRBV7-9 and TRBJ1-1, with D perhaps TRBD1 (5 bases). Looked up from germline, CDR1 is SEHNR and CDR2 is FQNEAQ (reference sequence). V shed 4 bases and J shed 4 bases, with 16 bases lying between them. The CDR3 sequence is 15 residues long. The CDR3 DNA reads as TGTGCCAGCAGCTCCGTGGCAGGGCTTATCACTGAAGCTTTCTTT. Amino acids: CASSSVAGLITEAFF.

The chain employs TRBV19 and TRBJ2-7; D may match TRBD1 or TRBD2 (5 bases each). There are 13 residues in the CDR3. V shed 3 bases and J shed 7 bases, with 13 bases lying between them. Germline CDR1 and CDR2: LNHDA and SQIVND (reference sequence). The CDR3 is CASSIVPGSEQYF. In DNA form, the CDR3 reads TGTGCCAGTAGTATCGTGCCAGGGAGTGAGCAGTACTTC. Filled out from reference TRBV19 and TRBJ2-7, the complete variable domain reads DGGITQSPKYLFRKEGQNVTLSCEQNLNHDAMYWYRQDPGQGLRLIYYSQIVNDFQKGDIAEGYSVSREKKESFPLTVTSAQKNPTAFYLCASSIVPGSEQYFGPGTRLTVT.

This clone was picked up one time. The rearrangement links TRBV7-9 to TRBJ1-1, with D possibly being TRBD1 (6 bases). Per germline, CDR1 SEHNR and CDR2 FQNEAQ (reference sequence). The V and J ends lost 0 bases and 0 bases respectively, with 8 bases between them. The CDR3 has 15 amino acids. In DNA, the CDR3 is TGTGCCAGCAGCTTAGCCGGGACACTGAACACTGAAGCTTTCTTT. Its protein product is CASSLAGTLNTEAFF.

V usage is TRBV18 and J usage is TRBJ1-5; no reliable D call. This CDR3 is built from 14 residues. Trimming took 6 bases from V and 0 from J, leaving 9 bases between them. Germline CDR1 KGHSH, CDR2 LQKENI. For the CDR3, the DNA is TGTGCCAGCTCCACATTCGATAGCAATCAGCCCCAGCATTTT. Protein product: CASSTFDSNQPQHF.

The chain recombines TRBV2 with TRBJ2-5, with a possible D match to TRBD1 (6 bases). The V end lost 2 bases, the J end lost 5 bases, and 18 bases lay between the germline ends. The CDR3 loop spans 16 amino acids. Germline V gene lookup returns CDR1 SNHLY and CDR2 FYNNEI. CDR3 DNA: TGTGCCAGCAGTGAAAGTCGGGGATCAGGGGAGGAGACCCAGTACTTC. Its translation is CASSESRGSGEETQYF.

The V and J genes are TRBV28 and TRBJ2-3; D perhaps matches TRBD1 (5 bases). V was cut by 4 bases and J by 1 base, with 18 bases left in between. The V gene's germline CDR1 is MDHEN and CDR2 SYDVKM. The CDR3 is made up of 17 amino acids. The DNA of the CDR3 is TGTGCCAGCAGTTCCTTTAAGACAGCCGCCCGCACAGATACGCAGTATTTT. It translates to CASSSFKTAARTDTQYF.

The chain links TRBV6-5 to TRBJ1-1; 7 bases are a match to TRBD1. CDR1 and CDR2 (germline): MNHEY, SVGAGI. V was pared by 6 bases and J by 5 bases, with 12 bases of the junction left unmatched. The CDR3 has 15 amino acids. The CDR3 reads CASSDRDREGTEAFF. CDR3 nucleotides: TGTGCCAGCAGCGACCGAGACAGGGAAGGAACTGAAGCTTTCTTT.

Here the CDR3 DNA reads TGTGCCAGCAGCTTACGTGGGGGGACAGGGGTATATGGCTACACCTTC. This gives the protein CASSLRGGTGVYGYTF. The chain links TRBV13 to TRBJ1-2; TRBD1 matches at 10 bases. Losses at the gene ends were 2 bases for V and 5 bases for J; bases not matched to a gene: 8. The CDR3 covers 16 residues. Germline-derived CDR1 and CDR2 are PRHDT and FYEKMQ (reference sequence).

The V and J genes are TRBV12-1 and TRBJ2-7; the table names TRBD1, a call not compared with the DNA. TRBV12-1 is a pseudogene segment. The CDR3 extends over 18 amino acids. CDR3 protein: CASISRPFPGQGNYEQYF. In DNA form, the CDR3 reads TGTGCCAGCATCTCCAGGCCCTTCCCGGGACAGGGTAACTACGAGCAGTACTTC.

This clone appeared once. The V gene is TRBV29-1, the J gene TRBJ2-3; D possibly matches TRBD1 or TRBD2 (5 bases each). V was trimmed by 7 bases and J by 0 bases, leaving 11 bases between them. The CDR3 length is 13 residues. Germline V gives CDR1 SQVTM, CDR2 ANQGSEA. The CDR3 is CSARGASTDTQYF. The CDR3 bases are TGCAGCGCTAGAGGGGCGAGCACAGATACGCAGTATTTT.